The 27 T cell receptor beta chains below all came from one sample that was sequenced in a study of blood T cell repertoires in COVID-19. Data came from immunoSEQ multiplex PCR; TCRdb stores just in-frame clones and leaves some out. This table holds roughly 120,000 clones, around 79% found once. The specimen sequenced was peripheral blood. The receptors derive from a man aged 50 or older with acute or convalescent COVID-19.

The CDR3 DNA reads as TGTGCCAGCAGCCATACAGGAAATCAGCCCCAGCATTTT. Its translation is CASSHTGNQPQHF. The chain recombines TRBV9 with TRBJ1-5; a weak D match, TRBD1 (5 bases). Germline V CDR1 and CDR2: SGDLS, YYNGEE. The ends were cut back, 4 bases at V and 4 bases at J, with 9 bases in the middle. The CDR3 runs 13 residues.

This clone was recorded a few times. CDR3 loop: CASSQYGTVNYGYTF. For the CDR3, the DNA is TGTGCCAGCTCACAGTACGGGACAGTTAACTATGGCTACACCTTC. The rearrangement links TRBV18 to TRBJ1-2; 7 positions match TRBD1. Germline lookup yields CDR1 KGHSH and CDR2 LQKENI. The CDR3 length is 15 residues. V was clipped by 4 bases and J by 1 base; unmatched bases: 6.

The V and J genes are TRBV5-4 and TRBJ1-2, with D perhaps matching TRBD1 (5 bases). V gave up 4 bases and J gave up 5 bases, with 18 bases separating them. The CDR3 contains 15 residues. The germline gives CDR1 SGHNT, CDR2 YYREEE (reference sequence). The chain's CDR3 is CASSRPDSDPYGYTF. The CDR3 DNA is TGTGCCAGCAGCCGCCCCGACAGTGACCCTTATGGCTACACCTTC.

The J gene is TRBJ1-1, the V gene TRBV6-5, with D possibly matching TRBD1 (6 bases). Trimming stripped 0 bases from V and 3 bases from J, with 11 bases between. The CDR3 runs 15 residues. The germline CDR1 and CDR2 sequences are MNHEY and SVGAGI. CDR3 amino acids: CASSYSARGDTEAFF. CDR3 nucleotide sequence: TGTGCCAGCAGTTACTCGGCCAGGGGAGACACTGAAGCTTTCTTT.

The chain carries TRBV6-5 and TRBJ2-7; D uncertain. V lost 7 bases to trimming and J lost 4 bases, with 11 bases between them. Germline CDR1 is MNHEY and CDR2 is SVGAGI. The CDR3 loop spans 12 amino acids. CDR3 amino acids: CASNLAAYEQYF. CDR3 nucleotide sequence: TGTGCCAGCAATCTGGCGGCTTACGAGCAGTACTTC.

CDR3 region: CASRRTGTYEQYF. CDR3 sequence (DNA): TGCGCCAGCAGGCGTACAGGAACCTACGAGCAGTACTTC. J is TRBJ2-7 and V is TRBV10-1; D is perhaps TRBD1 (5 bases). The CDR3 has 13 residues. Germline assignment: CDR1 WNHNN and CDR2 SYGVQD (reference sequence). Trimming pared 6 bases from V and 2 bases from J, leaving 11 bases between.

V is TRBV2 and J is TRBJ1-1, with no clear D. Germline V gives CDR1 SNHLY, CDR2 FYNNEI. CDR3 length equals 14 residues. V lost 1 base, J lost 0 bases, and 6 bases lay in between. CDR3 DNA: TGTGCCAGCAGTGAAGGTTCTATGAACACTGAAGCTTTCTTT. Its translation: CASSEGSMNTEAFF.

This chain links TRBV5-4 with TRBJ2-7; 11 bases line up with TRBD2. Germline CDR1 is SGHNT and CDR2 is YYREEE (reference sequence). The CDR3 is 15 amino acids. V lost 5 bases to trimming and J lost 3 bases; unmatched junction nucleotides: 7. CDR3 amino acids: CASSPPGLAVYEQYF. The CDR3 DNA reads TGTGCCAGCAGTCCACCGGGACTAGCGGTCTACGAGCAGTACTTC. Using reference TRBV5-4 and TRBJ2-7 for the parts outside the CDR3, the full variable domain is ETGVTQSPTHLIKTRGQQVTLRCSSQSGHNTVSWYQQALGQGPQFIFQYYREEENGRGNFPPRFSGLQFPNYSSELNVNALELDDSALYLCASSPPGLAVYEQYFGPGTRLTVT.

The rearrangement links TRBV29-1 to TRBJ2-1; TRBD2 might be the D (6 bases). Germline values: CDR1 SQVTM, CDR2 ANQGSEA. The CDR3 covers 14 residues. V shed 0 bases and J shed 5 bases, with 11 bases lying between them. The CDR3 loop is CSVEDRTGDNEQFF. CDR3 nucleotides: TGCAGCGTTGAAGATCGTACGGGGGACAATGAGCAGTTCTTC.

V usage is TRBV11-3 and J usage is TRBJ2-1; TRBD2 matches 12 bases. CDR1 is SGHNT, CDR2 YENEEA, per germline. The CDR3 extends over 16 amino acids. J lost 7 bases, V lost 5 bases, and 9 bases had no gene match. CDR3 in amino acids: CASSNPTSGRTNEQFF. Here the CDR3 DNA reads TGTGCCAGCAGCAACCCGACTAGCGGGAGAACGAATGAGCAGTTCTTC.

J is TRBJ2-7 and V is TRBV3-1 (or the pseudogene TRBV3-2), with D maybe TRBD1 (6 bases). The germline gives CDR1 LGHDT, CDR2 YNNKEL (reference sequence). V gave up 4 bases and J gave up 4 bases, with 14 bases separating them. The CDR3 has 14 amino acids. DNA of the CDR3: TGTGCCAGCAGCCCGGGGTCCCAGGGGTACGAGCAGTACTTC. Its protein is CASSPGSQGYEQYF.

The rearrangement uses TRBV18 and TRBJ1-3; D not resolved. The V gene lost 3 bases and the J gene lost 0 bases, with 15 bases spanning the gap. This CDR3 comprises 17 residues. Germline values: CDR1 KGHSH, CDR2 LQKENI. The chain's CDR3 is CASSPLGRQSSGNTIYF. The CDR3 DNA follows: TGTGCCAGCTCACCTCTCGGCAGGCAAAGCTCTGGAAACACCATATATTTT.

V gene TRBV6-2 or TRBV6-3 combines with J gene TRBJ1-5; a possible D gene is TRBD1 (5 bases). The CDR3 runs to 13 residues. Germline V CDR1 and CDR2: MNHEY, SVGEGT. V lost 2 bases to trimming and J lost 5 bases, with 7 bases between them. CDR3 nucleotides: TGTGCCAGCAGTTACCAGGGTTATCAGCCCCAGCATTTT. Encoded protein: CASSYQGYQPQHF.

This chain joins TRBV4-1 and TRBJ2-1, with 12 positions matching TRBD2. This CDR3 contains 18 residues. With V trimmed by 0 bases and J by 2 bases, 5 bases remained unmatched. Per the germline V gene, CDR1 is MGHRA and CDR2 is YSYEKL. CDR3 in DNA: TGCGCCAGCAGCCAAGAAACTCTAGCGGGAGGGCCCTACAATGAGCAGTTCTTC. As protein: CASSQETLAGGPYNEQFF.

This chain connects TRBV19 to TRBJ1-1; no reliable D call. The germline V gene has CDR1 LNHDA and CDR2 SQIVND (reference sequence). Deletions cut 5 bases from V and 3 bases from J, with 13 bases between. The CDR3 is 14 amino acids. In DNA form, the CDR3 reads TGTGCCAGTAGTCTGGGAGGCAGAGACACTGAAGCTTTCTTT. Its protein is CASSLGGRDTEAFF.

The gene calls are TRBV13 and TRBJ1-6, with D tentatively TRBD1 (5 bases). CDR1 is PRHDT, CDR2 FYEKMQ, per germline (reference sequence). This CDR3 is built from 14 residues. V gave up 4 bases and J gave up 6 bases, with 10 bases separating them. The CDR3: CASSSGLFNSPLHF. CDR3 DNA sequence: TGTGCCAGCAGCTCGGGACTTTTTAATTCACCCCTCCACTTT.

The chain has TRBV13 and TRBJ1-5, with TRBD1 matching 7 bases. After removal of 4 bases from V and 7 bases from J, the junction contained 7 bases not matched to a gene. The CDR3 totals 14 residues. Germline CDR1 is PRHDT and CDR2 is FYEKMQ (reference sequence). CDR3 in amino acids: CASSSGQVGQPQHF. The DNA for the CDR3 is TGTGCCAGCAGCTCCGGACAGGTTGGGCAGCCCCAGCATTTT.

The V and J genes are TRBV18 and TRBJ2-1; 8 bases agree with TRBD1. The CDR3 is 15 amino acids. The germline gives CDR1 KGHSH, CDR2 LQKENI. The J segment lost 2 bases and the V segment lost 2 bases, leaving 2 bases of the junction unmatched. Here the CDR3 reads CASSPGQGTYNEQFF. The DNA for the CDR3 is TGTGCCAGCTCACCAGGACAGGGAACCTACAATGAGCAGTTCTTC.

J is TRBJ1-6 and V is TRBV27; 8 nucleotides agree with TRBD1. With 0 bases clipped from V and 7 bases from J, the junction kept 2 bases outside the gene matches. This CDR3 comprises 15 residues. Germline V gene sequence: CDR1 MNHEY, CDR2 SMNVEV (reference sequence). As DNA, the CDR3 is TGTGCCAGCAGTTTATCAACAGGGGGAAATTCACCCCTCCACTTT. Residues: CASSLSTGGNSPLHF.

The chain uses TRBV21-1 and TRBJ1-5; the table's D call, TRBD1, has no DNA check behind it. TRBV21-1 is a pseudogene segment. The length of the CDR3 is 16 residues. CDR3 protein: CARGLLNGTADQPQHF. In nucleotides, the CDR3 is TGTGCCAGAGGTCTCCTAAATGGGACAGCTGATCAACCCCAGCATTTT.

The chain carries TRBV19 and TRBJ1-2; D gene uncertain. This CDR3 is built from 16 residues. CDR1 is LNHDA, CDR2 SQIVND, per germline (reference sequence). V lost 6 bases and J lost 0, with 17 bases in between. CDR3 nucleotide sequence: TGTGCCAGTAGAAGCCGGGTCACCAATTCTAACTATGGCTACACCTTC. This gives the protein CASRSRVTNSNYGYTF.

This clone was counted between two and nine times. The chain employs TRBV27 and TRBJ2-1; D may be TRBD2 (6 bases). CDR1 and CDR2 (germline): MNHEY, SMNVEV (reference sequence). CDR3 length: 13 amino acids. V lost 8 bases, J lost 8 bases, and 16 bases lay in between. The CDR3 region has the DNA TGTGCCAGCCGAGGTCGGGAGTCCCATGAGCAGTTCTTC. This sequence encodes CASRGRESHEQFF.

The V call is TRBV2, the J call TRBJ2-2, with D perhaps matching TRBD2 (6 bases). With 8 bases removed from V and 8 bases from J, the gap between germline ends came to 18 bases. The CDR3 runs to 14 residues. The germline V gene encodes CDR1 SNHLY and CDR2 FYNNEI. The CDR3, as DNA: TGTGCCAGCCGAGGACTACAACAGATGGGGGAGCTGTTTTTT. Translating gives CASRGLQQMGELFF.

J is TRBJ2-1 and V is TRBV7-7, with TRBD2 identical over 9 bases. Germline trimming cut 5 bases from V and 10 bases from J; bases unmatched to any gene: 6. The CDR3 has 13 residues. CDR1 is SSHAT, CDR2 FNYEAQ, per germline (reference sequence). Here the CDR3 reads CASSVGLAYEQFF. CDR3 DNA sequence: TGTGCCAGCAGCGTGGGACTAGCTTACGAGCAGTTCTTC.

This clone was recorded only once. V usage is TRBV6-5 and J usage is TRBJ1-5, with a possible D match to TRBD1 (5 bases). This CDR3 contains 13 residues. Per the germline V gene, CDR1 is MNHEY and CDR2 is SVGAGI. Trimming cost V 8 bases and J 7 bases, with 15 bases left between them. CDR3 loop: CASWDSGGQPQHF. CDR3 in DNA: TGTGCCAGCTGGGACTCGGGGGGGCAGCCCCAGCATTTT.

This chain joins TRBV10-3 and TRBJ1-2; TRBD1 is a possible D gene (5 bases). Trimming took 10 bases from V and 1 from J, leaving 19 bases between them. Germline CDR1 and CDR2: ENHRY and SYGVKD. This CDR3 has 15 amino acids. The CDR3: CANAPTTEVNYGYTF. For the CDR3, the DNA is TGTGCCAACGCTCCGACGACAGAAGTTAACTATGGCTACACCTTC.

The chain links TRBV7-8 to TRBJ1-5; 11 bases agree with TRBD1. The J segment lost 5 bases and the V segment lost 2 bases, leaving 5 bases of the junction unmatched. Per germline, CDR1 SGHVS and CDR2 FQNEAQ. The length of the CDR3 is 16 residues. In DNA, the CDR3 is TGTGCCAGCAGCTTAAAGGACAGGGGGCTCGATCAGCCCCAGCATTTT. Translation: CASSLKDRGLDQPQHF.